This T cell receptor (beta chain) originates from a study of PD-1 blockade in classical Hodgkin lymphoma. Points on this clone: The antigen remains unidentified.

Some clones are missing from TCRdb's copy, which holds only in-frame ones; the method was immunoSEQ multiplex PCR. The profile shows 28,000 or so clones, over 60% of them singletons. After removal of 6 bases from V and 5 bases from J, the junction contained 3 bases not matched to a gene. The CDR3 has 13 residues. Germline V gives CDR1 KGHSH, CDR2 LQKENI. Brentuximab vedotin exposure varied among the patients, all of whom had relapsed after autologous stem cell transplantation. Patients showed best responses of complete response, partial response or progressive disease. Study outcomes and limitations: Baseline diversity in complete responders resembled that of newly diagnosed patients.

This sequence originates from a human donor with classical Hodgkin lymphoma. The chain links TRBV18 to TRBJ1-1; TRBD1 agrees at 10 bases. Sequenced here: peripheral blood mononuclear cells (PBMCs), sampled before the second cycle of nivolumab. The CDR3 DNA sequence: TGTGCCAGCTCGGGGACAGGGGAAACTGAAGCTTTCTTT. This sequence encodes CASSGTGETEAFF.